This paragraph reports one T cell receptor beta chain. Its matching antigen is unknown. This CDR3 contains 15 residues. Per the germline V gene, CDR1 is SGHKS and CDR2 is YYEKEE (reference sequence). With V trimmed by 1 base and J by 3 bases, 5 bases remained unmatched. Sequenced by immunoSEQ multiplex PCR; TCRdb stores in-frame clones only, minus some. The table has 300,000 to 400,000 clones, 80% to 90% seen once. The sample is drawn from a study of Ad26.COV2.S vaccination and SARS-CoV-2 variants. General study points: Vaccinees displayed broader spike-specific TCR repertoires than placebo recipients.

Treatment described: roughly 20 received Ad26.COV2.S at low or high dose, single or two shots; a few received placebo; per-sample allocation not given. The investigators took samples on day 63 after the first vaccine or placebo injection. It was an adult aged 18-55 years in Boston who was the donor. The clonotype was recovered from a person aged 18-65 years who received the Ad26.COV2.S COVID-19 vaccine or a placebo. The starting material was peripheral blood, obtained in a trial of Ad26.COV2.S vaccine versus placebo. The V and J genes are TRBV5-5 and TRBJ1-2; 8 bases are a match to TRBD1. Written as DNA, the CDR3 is TGTGCCAGCAGCTTGCTATACAGGGGGGACTATGGCTACACCTTC. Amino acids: CASSLLYRGDYGYTF.